This T cell receptor beta chain emerged from a study of OX40 agonist ivuxolimab in advanced cancers. Study overall: As their treatment, patients were administered ivuxolimab, an agonistic anti-OX40 (CD134) antibody. Enrollees could have had prior anti-PD-1, anti-PD-L1 or anti-CTLA-4 therapy, which 35% to 40% had received. Broader study findings: With doses of 0.1 to 3.0 mg/kg, CD4+ and CD8+ blood T cells had undergone clonal expansion by week 6.

Germline CDR1 and CDR2: SGHRS and YFSETQ. V was cut by 4 bases and J by 1 base, with 15 bases left in between. This CDR3 is built from 15 residues. On this clone: Its specificity is unknown.

The method was immunoSEQ multiplex PCR; TCRdb's version includes in-frame clones alone and lacks a portion of them. This sample has fewer than 85,000 clones, with 70% to 85% found just once. The chain is built from TRBV5-1 and TRBJ2-7, with D possibly being TRBD1 (6 bases). This specimen was CD4+ or CD8+ T cells sorted from blood, taken in a trial of the OX40 agonist ivuxolimab. The receptor was derived from an adult with an advanced solid tumor such as melanoma, head and neck, liver or kidney cancer. CDR3 DNA: TGCGCCAGCAGCAACAGGGCGGAGTTGTCCTACGAGCAGTACTTC. Translated, it gives CASSNRAELSYEQYF.